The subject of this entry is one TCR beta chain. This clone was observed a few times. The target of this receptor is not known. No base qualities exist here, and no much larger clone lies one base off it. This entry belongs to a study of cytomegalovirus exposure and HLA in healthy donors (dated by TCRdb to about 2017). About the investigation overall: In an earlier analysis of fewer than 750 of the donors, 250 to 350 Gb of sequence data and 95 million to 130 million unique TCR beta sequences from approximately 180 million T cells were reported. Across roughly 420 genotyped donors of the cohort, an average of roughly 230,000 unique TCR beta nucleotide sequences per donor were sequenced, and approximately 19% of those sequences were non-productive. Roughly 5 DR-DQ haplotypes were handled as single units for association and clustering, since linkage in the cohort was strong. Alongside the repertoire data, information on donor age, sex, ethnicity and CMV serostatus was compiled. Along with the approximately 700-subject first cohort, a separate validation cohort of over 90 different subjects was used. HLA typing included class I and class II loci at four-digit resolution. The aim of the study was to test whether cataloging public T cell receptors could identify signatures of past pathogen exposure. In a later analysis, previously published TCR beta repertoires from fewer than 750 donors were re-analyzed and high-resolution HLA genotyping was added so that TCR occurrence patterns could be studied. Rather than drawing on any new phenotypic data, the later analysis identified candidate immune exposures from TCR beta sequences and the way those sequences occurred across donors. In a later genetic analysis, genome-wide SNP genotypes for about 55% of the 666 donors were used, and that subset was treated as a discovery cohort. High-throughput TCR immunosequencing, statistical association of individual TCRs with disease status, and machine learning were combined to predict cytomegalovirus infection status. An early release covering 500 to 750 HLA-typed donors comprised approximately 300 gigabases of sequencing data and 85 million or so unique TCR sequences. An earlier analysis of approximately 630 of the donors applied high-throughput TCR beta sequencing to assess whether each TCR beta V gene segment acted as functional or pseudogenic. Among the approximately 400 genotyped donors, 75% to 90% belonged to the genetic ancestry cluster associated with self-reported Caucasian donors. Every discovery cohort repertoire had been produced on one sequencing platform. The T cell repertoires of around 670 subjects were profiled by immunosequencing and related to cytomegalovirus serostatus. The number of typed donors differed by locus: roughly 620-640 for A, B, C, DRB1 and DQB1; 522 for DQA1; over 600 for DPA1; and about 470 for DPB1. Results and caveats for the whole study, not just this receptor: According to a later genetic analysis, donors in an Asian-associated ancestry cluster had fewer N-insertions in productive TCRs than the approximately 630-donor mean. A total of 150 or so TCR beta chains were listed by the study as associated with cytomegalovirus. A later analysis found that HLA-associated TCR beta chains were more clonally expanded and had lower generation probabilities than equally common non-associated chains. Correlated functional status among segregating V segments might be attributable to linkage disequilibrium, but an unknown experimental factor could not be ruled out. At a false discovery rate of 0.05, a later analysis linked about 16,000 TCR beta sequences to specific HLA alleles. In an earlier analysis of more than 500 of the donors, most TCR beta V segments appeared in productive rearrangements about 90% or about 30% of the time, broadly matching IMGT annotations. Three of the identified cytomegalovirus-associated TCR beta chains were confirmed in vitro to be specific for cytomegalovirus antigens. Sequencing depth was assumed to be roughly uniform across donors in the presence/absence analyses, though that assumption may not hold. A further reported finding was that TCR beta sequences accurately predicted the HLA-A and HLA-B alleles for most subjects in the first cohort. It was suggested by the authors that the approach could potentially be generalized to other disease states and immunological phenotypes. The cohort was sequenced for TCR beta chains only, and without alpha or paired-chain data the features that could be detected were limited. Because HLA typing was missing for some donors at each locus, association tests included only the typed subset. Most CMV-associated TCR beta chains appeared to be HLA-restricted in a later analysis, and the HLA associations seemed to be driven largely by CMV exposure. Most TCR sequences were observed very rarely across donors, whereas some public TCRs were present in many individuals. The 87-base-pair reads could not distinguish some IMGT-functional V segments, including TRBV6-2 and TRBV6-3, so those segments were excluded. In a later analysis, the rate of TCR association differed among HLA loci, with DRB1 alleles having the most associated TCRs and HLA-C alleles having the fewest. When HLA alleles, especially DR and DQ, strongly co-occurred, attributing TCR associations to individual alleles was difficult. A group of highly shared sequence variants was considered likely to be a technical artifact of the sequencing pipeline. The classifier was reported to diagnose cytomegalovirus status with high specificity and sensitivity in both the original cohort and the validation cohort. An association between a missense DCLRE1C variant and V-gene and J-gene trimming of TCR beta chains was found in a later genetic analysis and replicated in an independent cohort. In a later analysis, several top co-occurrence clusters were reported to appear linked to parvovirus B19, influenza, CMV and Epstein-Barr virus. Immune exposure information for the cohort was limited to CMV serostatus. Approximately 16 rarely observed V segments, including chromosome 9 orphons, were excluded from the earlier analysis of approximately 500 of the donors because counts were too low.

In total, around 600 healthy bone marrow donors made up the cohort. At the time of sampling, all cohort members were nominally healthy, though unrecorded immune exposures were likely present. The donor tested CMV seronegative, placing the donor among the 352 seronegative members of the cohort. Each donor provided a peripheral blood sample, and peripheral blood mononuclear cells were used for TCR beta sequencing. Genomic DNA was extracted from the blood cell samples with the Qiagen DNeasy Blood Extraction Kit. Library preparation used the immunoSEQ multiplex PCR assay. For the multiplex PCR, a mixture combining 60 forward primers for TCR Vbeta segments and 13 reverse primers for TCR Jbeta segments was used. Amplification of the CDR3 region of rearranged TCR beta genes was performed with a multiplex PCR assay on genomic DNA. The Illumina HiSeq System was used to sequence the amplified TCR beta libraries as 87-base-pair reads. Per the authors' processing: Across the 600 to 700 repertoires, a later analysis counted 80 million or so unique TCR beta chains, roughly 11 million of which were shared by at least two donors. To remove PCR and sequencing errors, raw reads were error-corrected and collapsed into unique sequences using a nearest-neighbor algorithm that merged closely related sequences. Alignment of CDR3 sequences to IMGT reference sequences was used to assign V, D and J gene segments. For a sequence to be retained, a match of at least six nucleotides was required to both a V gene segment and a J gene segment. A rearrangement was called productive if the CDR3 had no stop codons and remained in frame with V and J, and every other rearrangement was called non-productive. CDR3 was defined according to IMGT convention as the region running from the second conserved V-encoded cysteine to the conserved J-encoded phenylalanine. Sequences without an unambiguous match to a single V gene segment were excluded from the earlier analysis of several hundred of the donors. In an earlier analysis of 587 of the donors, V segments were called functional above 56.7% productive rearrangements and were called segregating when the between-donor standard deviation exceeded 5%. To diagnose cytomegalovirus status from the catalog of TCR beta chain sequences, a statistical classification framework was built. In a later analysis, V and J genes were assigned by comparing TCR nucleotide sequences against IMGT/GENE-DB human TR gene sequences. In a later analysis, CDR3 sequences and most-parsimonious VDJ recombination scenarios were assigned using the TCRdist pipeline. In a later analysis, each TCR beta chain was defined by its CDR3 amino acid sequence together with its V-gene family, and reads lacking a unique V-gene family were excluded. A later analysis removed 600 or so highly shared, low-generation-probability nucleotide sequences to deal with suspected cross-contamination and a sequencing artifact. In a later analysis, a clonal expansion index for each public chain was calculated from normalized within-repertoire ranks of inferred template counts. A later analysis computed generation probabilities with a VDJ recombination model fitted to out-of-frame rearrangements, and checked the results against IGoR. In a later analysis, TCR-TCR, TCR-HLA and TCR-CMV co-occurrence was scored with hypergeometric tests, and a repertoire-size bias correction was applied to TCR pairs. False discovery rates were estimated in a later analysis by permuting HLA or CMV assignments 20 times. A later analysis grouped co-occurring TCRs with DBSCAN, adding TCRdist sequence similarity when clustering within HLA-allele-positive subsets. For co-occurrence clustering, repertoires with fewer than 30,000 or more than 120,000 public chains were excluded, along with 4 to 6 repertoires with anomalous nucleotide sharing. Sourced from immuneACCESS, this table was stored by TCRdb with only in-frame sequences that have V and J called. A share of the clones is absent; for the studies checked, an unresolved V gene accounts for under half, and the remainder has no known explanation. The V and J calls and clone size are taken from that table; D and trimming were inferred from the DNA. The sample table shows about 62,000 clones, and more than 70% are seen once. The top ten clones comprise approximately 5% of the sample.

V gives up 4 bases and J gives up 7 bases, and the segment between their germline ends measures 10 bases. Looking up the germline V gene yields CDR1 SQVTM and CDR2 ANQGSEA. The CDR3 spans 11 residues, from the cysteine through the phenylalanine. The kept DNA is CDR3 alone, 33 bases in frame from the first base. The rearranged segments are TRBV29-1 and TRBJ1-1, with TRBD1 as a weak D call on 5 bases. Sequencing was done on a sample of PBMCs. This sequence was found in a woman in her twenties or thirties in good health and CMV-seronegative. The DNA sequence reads TGCAGCGTTGTATTTCAGGGTGAAGCTTTCTTT. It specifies CSVVFQGEAFF.